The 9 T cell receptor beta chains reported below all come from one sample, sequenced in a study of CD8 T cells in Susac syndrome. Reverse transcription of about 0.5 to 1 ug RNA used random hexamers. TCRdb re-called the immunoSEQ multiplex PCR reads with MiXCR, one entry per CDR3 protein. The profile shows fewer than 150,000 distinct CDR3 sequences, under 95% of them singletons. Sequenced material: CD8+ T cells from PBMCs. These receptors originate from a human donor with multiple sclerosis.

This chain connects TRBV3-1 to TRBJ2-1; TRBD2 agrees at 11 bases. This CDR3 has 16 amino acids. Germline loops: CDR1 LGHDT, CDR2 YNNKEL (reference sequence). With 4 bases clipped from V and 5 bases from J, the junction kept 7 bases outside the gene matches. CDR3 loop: CASSPLAGGTNNEQFF. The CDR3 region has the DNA TGTGCCAGCAGCCCCTTAGCGGGAGGGACCAACAATGAGCAGTTCTTC.

CDR3 DNA sequence: TGCAGTGCTAGAGACCCCCGTGAAAGGGAAGGGGAAAAACTGTTTTTT. Translating gives CSARDPREREGEKLFF. The chain is built from TRBV20-1 and TRBJ1-4; no clear D. Germline V gives CDR1 DFQATT, CDR2 SNEGSKA (reference sequence). The V end was cut by 0 bases, the J end by 8 bases, with 19 bases between. The CDR3 has 16 residues.

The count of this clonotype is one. The CDR3 spells CSALPGSTYNEQFF. The CDR3 DNA sequence: TGCAGCGCTCTGCCAGGGAGCACCTACAATGAGCAGTTCTTC. The chain recombines TRBV29-1 with TRBJ2-1, with D possibly being TRBD1 or TRBD2 (5 bases each). CDR1 and CDR2 from the germline V gene are SQVTM and ANQGSEA. With 7 bases removed from V and 2 bases from J, the gap between germline ends came to 15 bases. CDR3 size: 14 residues.

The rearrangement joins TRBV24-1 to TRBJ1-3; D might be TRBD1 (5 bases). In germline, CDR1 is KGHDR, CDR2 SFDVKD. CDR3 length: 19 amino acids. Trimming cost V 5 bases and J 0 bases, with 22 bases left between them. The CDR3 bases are TGTGCCACCAGTGGCCCCCTGGAGGGGACGGACGACTCTGGAAACACCATATATTTT. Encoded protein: CATSGPLEGTDDSGNTIYF.

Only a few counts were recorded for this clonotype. CDR3 loop: CASSEVMGNTIYF. The DNA for the CDR3 is TGTGCCAGCAGTGAAGTGATGGGAAACACCATATATTTT. This chain connects TRBV25-1 to TRBJ1-3; D ambiguous. Germline-derived CDR1 and CDR2 are MGHDK and SYGVNS. Trimming stripped 2 bases from V and 4 bases from J, with 6 bases between. The CDR3 has 13 amino acids.

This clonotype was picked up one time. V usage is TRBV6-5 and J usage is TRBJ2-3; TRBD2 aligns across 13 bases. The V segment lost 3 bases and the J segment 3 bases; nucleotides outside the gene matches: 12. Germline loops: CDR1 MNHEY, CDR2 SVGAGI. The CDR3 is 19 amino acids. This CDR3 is CASSYTTSGREPTTDTQYF. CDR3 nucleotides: TGTGCCAGCAGTTATACCACTAGCGGGAGGGAACCCACGACAGATACGCAGTATTTT.

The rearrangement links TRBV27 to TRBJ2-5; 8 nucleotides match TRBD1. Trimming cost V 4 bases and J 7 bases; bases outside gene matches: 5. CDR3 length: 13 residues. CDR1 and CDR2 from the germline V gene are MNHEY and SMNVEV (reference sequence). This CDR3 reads CASSSDRDGTQYF. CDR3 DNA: TGTGCCAGCAGTTCGGACAGGGACGGGACCCAGTACTTC.

This chain's CDR3 is CASSFVAGGTYEQYF. DNA of the CDR3: TGTGCCAGCAGCTTCGTAGCGGGAGGTACCTACGAGCAGTACTTC. This chain uses TRBV7-9 with TRBJ2-7, with 10 bases that match TRBD2. The CDR3 extends over 15 amino acids. The V and J ends lost 3 bases and 2 bases, in that order; junction bases with no gene match: 4. Germline V gives CDR1 SEHNR, CDR2 FQNEAQ (reference sequence).

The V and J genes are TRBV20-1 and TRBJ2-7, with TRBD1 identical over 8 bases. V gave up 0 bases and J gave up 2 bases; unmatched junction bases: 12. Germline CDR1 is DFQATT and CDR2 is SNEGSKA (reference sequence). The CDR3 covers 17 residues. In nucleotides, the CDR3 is TGCAGTGCTAGAGATTCACTTGGGACAGGTTCTACCTACGAGCAGTACTTC. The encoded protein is CSARDSLGTGSTYEQYF.